Shown below are 23 T cell receptor beta chains from a single sample sequenced in a study of cytomegalovirus exposure and HLA in healthy donors. TCRdb's table, derived via immunoSEQ multiplex PCR, lists solely in-frame clones and lacks some. This sample has about 79,000 clones, with approximately 93% found just once. Sequencing was done on a sample of PBMCs. These receptors were taken from a woman in her 30s in good health and CMV-seronegative.

V gene TRBV30 combines with J gene TRBJ1-2; perhaps TRBD1 as D (6 bases). V was shortened by 0 bases and J by 6 bases, with 11 bases between the two germline ends. CDR1 GTSNPN and CDR2 SVGIG come from the germline V gene (reference sequence). The CDR3 consists of 13 residues. The CDR3 DNA reads TGTGCCTGGAGTGTACAACAGGGCCATGGCTACACCTTC. Its protein is CAWSVQQGHGYTF.

This clone appeared once. This sequence joins TRBV7-9 and TRBJ2-7, with 7 bases matching TRBD2. Germline V gene sequence: CDR1 SEHNR, CDR2 FQNEAQ (reference sequence). The CDR3 is 13 residues long. V lost 10 bases to trimming and J lost 2 bases; unmatched junction nucleotides: 8. Here the CDR3 DNA reads TGTGCCACCGGCCCGGGGGGTACCTACGAGCAGTACTTC. This encodes CATGPGGTYEQYF. Filled out from reference TRBV7-9 and TRBJ2-7, the complete variable domain reads DTGVSQNPRHKITKRGQNVTFRCDPISEHNRLYWYRQTLGQGPEFLTYFQNEAQLEKSRLLSDRFSAERPKGSFSTLEIQRTEQGDSAMYLCATGPGGTYEQYFGPGTRLTVT.

The chain combines TRBV27 with TRBJ1-1; D not resolved. The CDR3 has 17 residues. Germline CDR1 MNHEY, CDR2 SMNVEV (reference sequence). V was pared by 3 bases and J by 4 bases, with 21 bases between. The CDR3 loop reads CASSFGASSGYGTEAFF. CDR3 sequence (DNA): TGTGCCAGCAGTTTTGGTGCGTCGTCGGGGTACGGCACTGAAGCTTTCTTT.

The chain uses TRBV21-1 and TRBJ1-1. TRBV21-1 is listed as a pseudogene. This CDR3 has 17 residues. DNA for the CDR3: TGTGCCAGCAGCAAAGCGCTCCGGGTTTTGGGAGACACTGAAGCTTTCTTT. This gives the protein CASSKALRVLGDTEAFF.

V and J are TRBV30 and TRBJ2-2; 7 bases align to TRBD2. Unmatched junction bases numbered 11, after V lost 3 bases and J lost 4 bases. Germline-derived CDR1 and CDR2 are GTSNPN and SVGIG (reference sequence). This CDR3 region has 16 residues. The CDR3 coding sequence is TGTGCCTGGAGCCAAAGAGGGACTACCACCACCGGGGAGCTGTTTTTT. Its protein product is CAWSQRGTTTTGELFF.

The V gene is TRBV5-1, the J gene TRBJ2-3, with 11 bases aligning to TRBD2. V lost 4 bases, J lost 2 bases, and 9 bases stayed unmatched. This CDR3 region has 17 residues. Germline-derived CDR1 and CDR2 are SGHRS and YFSETQ. The CDR3 loop is CASSRLLAGGPTDTQYF. The CDR3 DNA reads as TGCGCCAGCAGCCGGCTCCTAGCGGGGGGTCCCACAGATACGCAGTATTTT. The full variable domain, in which reference TRBV5-1 and TRBJ2-3 provide the parts outside the CDR3, is KAGVTQTPRYLIKTRGQQVTLSCSPISGHRSVSWYQQTPGQGLQFLFEYFSETQRNKGNFPGRFSGRQFSNSRSEMNVSTLELGDSALYLCASSRLLAGGPTDTQYFGPGTRLTVL.

The chain couples TRBV4-2 to TRBJ2-5; no firm D call. V lost 1 base, J lost 4 bases, and 7 bases lay in between. There are 13 residues in the CDR3. From germline, CDR1 is LGHNA and CDR2 YNFKEQ. CDR3 amino acids: CASSQATGETQYF. CDR3 sequence (DNA): TGTGCCAGCAGCCAAGCGACGGGAGAGACCCAGTACTTC.

This clone was seen only once. CDR3 loop: CASRTGGIGNQPQHF. In DNA, the CDR3 is TGTGCCAGCAGGACAGGGGGAATCGGCAATCAGCCCCAGCATTTT. The chain carries TRBV28 and TRBJ1-5; 9 bases fit TRBD1. There are 15 residues in the CDR3. In germline, CDR1 is MDHEN, CDR2 SYDVKM. Trimming at V came to 6 bases and at J to 2 bases, leaving 5 bases not matched to a gene.

Regarding this clone: This sample also contains other DNA sequences that code for the same CDR3. V is TRBV18 and J is TRBJ2-5; D might be TRBD1 (5 bases). V gave up 1 base and J gave up 2 bases, with 8 bases separating them. Per the germline V gene, CDR1 is KGHSH and CDR2 is LQKENI. CDR3 length equals 14 residues. CDR3 DNA: TGTGCCAGCTCACCACGGGGCAGTCAAGAGACCCAGTACTTC. As protein: CASSPRGSQETQYF.

The V and J genes are TRBV19 and TRBJ1-1; perhaps TRBD1 as D (6 bases). V dropped 4 bases and J dropped 7 bases, with 13 bases sitting between them. The V gene's germline CDR1 is LNHDA and CDR2 SQIVND (reference sequence). This CDR3 comprises 13 residues. CDR3 nucleotides: TGTGCCAGTAGTACTCGGGGGGCAGTTGAAGCTTTCTTT. Protein product: CASSTRGAVEAFF. The variable domain in full, with the rest retrieved from reference TRBV19 and TRBJ1-1, is DGGITQSPKYLFRKEGQNVTLSCEQNLNHDAMYWYRQDPGQGLRLIYYSQIVNDFQKGDIAEGYSVSREKKESFPLTVTSAQKNPTAFYLCASSTRGAVEAFFGQGTRLTVV.

The rearrangement uses TRBV27 and TRBJ2-3; a weak D match, TRBD1 (6 bases). CDR1 MNHEY and CDR2 SMNVEV come from the germline V gene (reference sequence). Trimming took off 6 bases at V and 0 bases at J, with 10 bases between the two ends. CDR3 length: 14 residues. DNA for the CDR3: TGTGCCAGCAGCCGGACAGCTAGCACAGATACGCAGTATTTT. Translation gives CASSRTASTDTQYF.

The DNA of the CDR3 is TGTGCCAGCAGTTCGGACAGGGCAAACTATGGCTACACCTTC. Protein: CASSSDRANYGYTF. This sequence joins TRBV27 and TRBJ1-2; 8 bases align to TRBD1. The CDR3 loop spans 14 amino acids. Per germline, CDR1 MNHEY and CDR2 SMNVEV (reference sequence). After removal of 4 bases from V and 2 bases from J, the junction contained 3 bases not matched to a gene.

The CDR3 nucleotides are TGTGCCAGCAGATACCCTGGGGAGACGAAGGGATCGGGAAACACCATATATTTT. Translated: CASRYPGETKGSGNTIYF. The J gene is TRBJ1-3, the V gene TRBV13, with D uncertain. The ends were cut back, 6 bases at V and 4 bases at J, with 25 bases in the middle. Germline V CDR1 and CDR2: PRHDT, FYEKMQ (reference sequence). The CDR3 has 18 amino acids. The complete variable domain, with remaining parts taken from reference TRBV13 and TRBJ1-3, reads AAGVIQSPRHLIKEKRETATLKCYPIPRHDTVYWYQQGPGQDPQFLISFYEKMQSDKGSIPDRFSAQQFSDYHSELNMSSLELGDSALYFCASRYPGETKGSGNTIYFGEGSWLTVV.

This sequence joins TRBV27 and TRBJ2-3; 11 bases map to TRBD1. V lost 1 base, J lost 10 bases, and 7 bases stayed unmatched. Per the germline V gene, CDR1 is MNHEY and CDR2 is SMNVEV (reference sequence). The CDR3 is 15 residues long. The CDR3 region has the DNA TGTGCCAGCAGTTTATTGGGACAGGGGGTGATTGCGCAGTATTTT. This encodes CASSLLGQGVIAQYF.

This clone was seen only once. CDR3 DNA: TGTGCCAGCAGACCAACAGGGGGCTCGTACGAGCAGTACTTC. The encoded protein is CASRPTGGSYEQYF. The chain has TRBV7-2 and TRBJ2-7, with 9 bases matching TRBD1. Germline CDR1 reads SGHTA; CDR2 reads FQGNSA. V gave up 6 bases and J gave up 4 bases; unmatched junction bases: 7. This CDR3 has 14 residues.

CDR3 in DNA: TGTGCCAGTAGTATCGGGGCAGGGGGCCCCCGGGGAACTGAAGCTTTCTTT. Translated: CASSIGAGGPRGTEAFF. The V gene is TRBV19, the J gene TRBJ1-1; TRBD1 aligns across 8 bases. The ends lost 3 bases at V and 5 bases at J; junction bases unmatched: 14. The germline V gene has CDR1 LNHDA and CDR2 SQIVND (reference sequence). CDR3 length equals 17 residues.

The genes are TRBV4-2 and TRBJ2-1; maybe TRBD2 (6 bases). The CDR3 has 16 amino acids. Germline loops: CDR1 LGHNA, CDR2 YNFKEQ. Trimming left V 0 bases short and J 3 bases short, with 12 bases between. CDR3 amino acids: CASSQERGGIYNEQFF. For the CDR3, the DNA is TGTGCCAGCAGCCAAGAAAGAGGCGGGATCTACAATGAGCAGTTCTTC.

The J gene is TRBJ1-1, the V gene TRBV28; D perhaps matches TRBD1 (5 bases). This CDR3 contains 14 residues. Germline V gives CDR1 MDHEN, CDR2 SYDVKM. Trimming removed 6 bases from V and 0 bases from J, with 11 bases in between. This chain's CDR3 is CASRRRGVNTEAFF. The CDR3 DNA is TGTGCCAGCAGGAGGCGGGGCGTGAACACTGAAGCTTTCTTT.

The rearrangement uses TRBV30 and TRBJ1-5; D call uncertain. The germline V gene has CDR1 GTSNPN and CDR2 SVGIG (reference sequence). Between the trimmed V and J ends, which lost 4 bases and 7 bases, there was a span of 17 bases. The CDR3 is 14 residues long. CDR3 DNA: TGTGCCTGGACGAGTCGGGTACGGGGACAGCCCCAGCATTTT. Translating it yields CAWTSRVRGQPQHF.

The V call is TRBV6-5, the J call TRBJ2-1, with 7 bases lining up with TRBD1. This CDR3 has 16 residues. The V gene's germline CDR1 is MNHEY and CDR2 SVGAGI. Losses at the gene ends were 2 bases for V and 0 bases for J; bases not matched to a gene: 4. The CDR3 DNA is TGTGCCAGCAGTTACGGGACAGACCTCTCCTACAATGAGCAGTTCTTC. Residues: CASSYGTDLSYNEQFF.

On this clone: One end of the junction varies from germline; a read error may be responsible. The V gene is TRBV7-7, the J gene TRBJ2-5, with D possibly matching TRBD1 (5 bases). There are 13 residues in the CDR3. Germline lookup yields CDR1 SSHAT and CDR2 FNYEAQ (reference sequence). CDR3 bases: TGTGCTAGCAGCTTAGGATCAGGGGAGACCCAGTACTTC. Its translation: CASSLGSGETQYF.

The rearrangement links TRBV7-6 to TRBJ2-7; the match to TRBD1 covers 9 bases. The V gene end was trimmed by 4 bases and the J gene end by 3 bases; junction bases not matched to a gene: 7. The CDR3 runs 15 residues. CDR1 and CDR2 from the germline V gene are SGHVS and FNYEAQ. The CDR3 sequence: CASSYYSGQGYEQYF. For the CDR3, the DNA is TGTGCCAGCAGCTACTACTCGGGACAGGGCTACGAGCAGTACTTC. The full variable domain, with the rest looked up from reference TRBV7-6 and TRBJ2-7, is GAGVSQSPRYKVTKRGQDVALRCDPISGHVSLYWYRQALGQGPEFLTYFNYEAQQDKSGLPNDRFSAERPEGSISTLTIQRTEQRDSAMYRCASSYYSGQGYEQYFGPGTRLTVT.

This chain uses TRBV11-2 with TRBJ2-5, with TRBD1 identical over 8 bases. Trimming took 5 bases from V and 4 from J; bases not matched to a gene: 3. Per germline, CDR1 SGHAT and CDR2 FQNNGV. CDR3 length: 13 residues. CDR3 sequence reads: CASSPDRGETQYF. Here the CDR3 DNA reads TGTGCCAGCAGCCCCGACAGGGGAGAGACCCAGTACTTC.